This TCR beta chain was observed in a study of blood T cells in healthy people across ages (dated by TCRdb to the mid-2010s). About the study as a whole: In model experiments, template switching captured roughly one uniquely barcoded TCR beta cDNA molecule for every two T cells. Four age groups were formed from the donors: young (average approximately 15 years), middle-aged (just under 40), aged (roughly 59) and long-lived (around 82). To track age-related changes in TCR beta repertoire diversity, the study relied on deep sequencing normalized with unique cDNA molecular identifiers. Two additional independent replicas of 1 million unique cDNA reads from the same blood draw were analyzed for two donors (one aged 18 to 30 and one aged 80 or older). To avoid experimental bias, donors of different ages were randomly spread across the sequencing lanes. Here is what the overall study found, with its caveats: A strong correlation was found between observed TCR beta diversity and the percentage of naive T cells measured by flow cytometry. Observed TCR beta diversity per million T cells fell roughly linearly with age, and a significant reduction was already apparent by age around 36. Estimates of total diversity based on one million sequenced T cells were regarded as lower bounds and as underestimates. The CMV infection status of donors was not known, potentially confounding age-related changes in expanded clonotypes. Compared with the aged group, the long-lived group had more naive CD4+ T cells, fewer expanded clones and increased TCR diversity, suggesting age selection. Conclusive comparison of naive and antigen-experienced compartments was prevented by the profiling of bulk unsorted PBMCs.

In its sample, this clonotype was seen a few times. The antigen this receptor binds is unknown. Nothing much larger sits one base from this clone, and base qualities are not available. Based on the germline V gene (reference sequence), the CDR1 and CDR2 sequences are MNHEY and SMNVEV. Between the V and J ends, shortened by 2 bases and 0 bases respectively, the junction contains 20 bases. Its CDR3 holds 18 amino acids, cysteine through phenylalanine. The CDR3 DNA has 54 bases and is translated from base 1. Donors were around 37 systemically healthy Caucasian individuals from Russia aged roughly 6 to 100 years. Each donor gave approximately 9.3 milliliters of peripheral blood, collected into EDTA-treated Vacutainer tubes. PBMCs were isolated by Ficoll-Paque density-gradient centrifugation, with at least 6 million obtained per sample. Trizol reagent was used to extract total RNA from PBMCs, with at least 6 micrograms per sample. For every donor, an aliquot of PBMCs went through flow cytometry to measure the percentages of naive CD45RAhigh/CD27high T cells.

Library prep was done by 5' RACE. TCRdb records Illumina HiSeq 2500 as the sequencer. A second PCR of about 6 to 11 cycles was performed with a sample-barcoded 5' primer and a J-beta primer mix. Each TCR beta cDNA molecule received a unique molecular identifier from a template-switch 5' adaptor carrying 12 random nucleotides. Each sample yielded at least 2.5 million CDR3-containing paired-end reads. First-strand cDNA was synthesized from all RNA with the Mint cDNA synthesis kit, primed by a TRBC-specific oligonucleotide. After uracil-DNA glycosylase treatment, a first 18-cycle PCR used universal primers M1SS and BC2_uni_R on all cDNA. Per the original workflow: Each sample was normalized by randomly selecting 1 million high-quality reads, each carrying a distinct molecular identifier. Reads sharing molecular identifiers were discarded rather than binned into consensus sequences. MiTCR, with a Q25 quality threshold and the strictest error-elimination algorithm, was used for CDR3 identification, clonotype clustering and error correction. A nonparametric unseen species model with Euler transformation was used to estimate a lower bound on total TCR beta diversity. TCRdb handled the public reads itself, with Q25 trimming in fastp and clone calling in MiXCR, and kept productive beta chains. Entries are consolidated by CDR3 protein sequence, retaining the most common genes and DNA. In this record, the V and J calls reflect TCRdb's handling and not the investigators' own analysis. Across this sample there are roughly 1.7 million distinct CDR3 sequences, with around 36% seen only once. The ten most abundant clones make up about 10% of the sample.

The sequence links TRBV27 to TRBJ2-7; the D gene remains uncertain. Sequencing was performed on blood. The TCR sequence derives from a woman in her twenties or thirties in good health. The DNA sequence follows: TGTGCCAGCAGTTTAGGAAACTTTTCTCCATTCGACTCCTACGAGCAGTACTTC. It codes for CASSLGNFSPFDSYEQYF.